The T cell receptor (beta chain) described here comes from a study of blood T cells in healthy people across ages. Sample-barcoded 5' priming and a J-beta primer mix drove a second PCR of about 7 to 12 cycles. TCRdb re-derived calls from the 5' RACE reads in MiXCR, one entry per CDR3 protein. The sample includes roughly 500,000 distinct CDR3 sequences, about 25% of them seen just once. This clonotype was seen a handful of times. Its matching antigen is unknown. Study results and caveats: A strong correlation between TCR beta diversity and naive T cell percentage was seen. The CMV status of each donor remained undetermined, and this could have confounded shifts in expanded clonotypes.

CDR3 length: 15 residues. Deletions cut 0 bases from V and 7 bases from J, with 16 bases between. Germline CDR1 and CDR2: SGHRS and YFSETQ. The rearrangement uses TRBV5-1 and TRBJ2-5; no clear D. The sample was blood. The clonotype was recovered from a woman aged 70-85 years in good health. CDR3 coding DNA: TGCGCCAGCAGCTTGGAGGACCTCTGGTCCGGGACCCAGTACTTC. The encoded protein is CASSLEDLWSGTQYF.